This TCR beta chain was documented in a study of early T cells in non-severe SARS-CoV-2 infection. Whole-study context: Sequencing used unsorted whole-blood bulk RNA, so chains lack pairing.

Germline CDR1 reads MGHDK; CDR2 reads SYGVNS. The CDR3 contains 14 residues. Trimming removed 5 bases from V and 6 bases from J, with 14 bases in between. MiXCR was run by TCRdb on the 5' RACE reads, yielding one entry per CDR3 protein. The sample has 35,000 to 50,000 distinct CDR3 sequences; roughly 6% are singletons. Sequenced here: whole blood, sampled at baseline. The clonotype was recovered from an adult who was a healthcare worker with PCR-confirmed SARS-CoV-2 infection or an uninfected control (not recorded which). The chain has TRBV25-1 and TRBJ2-4; D assignment may be TRBD1 or TRBD2 (7 bases each). CDR3 region: CASSPQGGGNIQYF. The CDR3 DNA reads as TGTGCCAGCAGTCCCCAGGGGGGGGGAAACATTCAGTACTTC.